The sequence of this T cell receptor (beta chain) was determined in a study of blood T cell repertoires in COVID-19. Across the study: From T cells, B-cell-depleted T cells, or PBMCs came the material, which was cDNA or gDNA.

The CDR3 has 14 residues. Germline CDR1 and CDR2: ENHRY and SYGVKD. Trimming pared 7 bases from V and 2 bases from J, leaving 14 bases between. This clone showed up just once. Authors' analysis steps: Estimation of nucleated cell counts was performed using reference gene primer amplification. Assay used: immunoSEQ multiplex PCR; TCRdb lists only in-frame clones, some missing. That table gives V, J and clone size, and the DNA gave D and trimming. The sample shows about 310,000 clones, around 87% of them seen only once. Material for sequencing was peripheral blood. This TCR was recovered from a woman between 50 and 59 years old who had recovered from COVID-19. The gene calls are TRBV10-3 and TRBJ1-2; a weak D match, TRBD1 (5 bases). CDR3 protein: CAITTGTDNYGYTF. DNA of the CDR3: TGTGCCATCACCACCGGGACTGACAACTATGGCTACACCTTC.